This T cell receptor (beta chain) was obtained from a study of CD8+ T cells in alopecia areata. The CDR3 runs 13 residues. CDR1 and CDR2 from the germline V gene are SQVTM and ANQGSEA. The germline V and J ends were trimmed by 5 bases and 3 bases, with 13 bases remaining between them. Following RNA extraction, reverse transcription yielded cDNA that acted as the sequencing template. TCRdb's copy holds only in-frame clones and misses some; the assay was immunoSEQ multiplex PCR. Seen here are about 120,000 clones, 50% to 55% observed once, and the top ten hold approximately 0.46%. The treatment was: oral pan-JAK inhibitor, 5-10 mg twice daily.

The material sequenced was CD4+ T cells sorted from blood, taken at week 4, from a patient treated with tofacitinib. The chain carries TRBV29-1 and TRBJ1-1; D ambiguous. The receptor was derived from a human donor with alopecia areata. CDR3 region: CSVQNERDTEAFF. CDR3 in DNA: TGCAGCGTTCAAAACGAAAGAGACACTGAAGCTTTCTTT.